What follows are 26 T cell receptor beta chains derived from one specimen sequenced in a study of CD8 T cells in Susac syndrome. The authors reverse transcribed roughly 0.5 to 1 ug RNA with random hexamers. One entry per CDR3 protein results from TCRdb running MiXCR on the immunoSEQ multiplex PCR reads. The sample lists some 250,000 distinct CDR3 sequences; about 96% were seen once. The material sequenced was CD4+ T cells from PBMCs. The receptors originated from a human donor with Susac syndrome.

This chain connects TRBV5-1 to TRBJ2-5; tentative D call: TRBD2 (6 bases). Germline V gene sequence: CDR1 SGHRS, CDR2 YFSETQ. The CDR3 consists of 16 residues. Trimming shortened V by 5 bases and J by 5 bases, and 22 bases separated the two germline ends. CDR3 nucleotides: TGCGCCAGCAGTGACGGCGGGGTCCGGGACTCGGAGACCCAGTACTTC. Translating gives CASSDGGVRDSETQYF. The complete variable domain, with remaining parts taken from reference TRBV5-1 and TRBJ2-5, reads KAGVTQTPRYLIKTRGQQVTLSCSPISGHRSVSWYQQTPGQGLQFLFEYFSETQRNKGNFPGRFSGRQFSNSRSEMNVSTLELGDSALYLCASSDGGVRDSETQYFGPGTRLLVL.

CDR3: CAIRGGSSYNEQFF. Here the CDR3 DNA reads TGTGCCATCCGGGGGGGAAGCTCCTACAATGAGCAGTTCTTC. The gene calls are TRBV28 and TRBJ2-1, with 8 bases that match TRBD2. Germline lookup yields CDR1 MDHEN and CDR2 SYDVKM. With V trimmed by 10 bases and J by 0 bases, 5 bases remained unmatched. The CDR3 totals 14 residues.

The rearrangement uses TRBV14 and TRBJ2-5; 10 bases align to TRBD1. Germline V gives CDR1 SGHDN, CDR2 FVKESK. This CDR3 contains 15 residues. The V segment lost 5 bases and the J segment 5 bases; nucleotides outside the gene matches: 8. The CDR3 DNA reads TGTGCCAGCAGCTTACGGACAGGGGGGATGGAGACCCAGTACTTC. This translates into CASSLRTGGMETQYF.

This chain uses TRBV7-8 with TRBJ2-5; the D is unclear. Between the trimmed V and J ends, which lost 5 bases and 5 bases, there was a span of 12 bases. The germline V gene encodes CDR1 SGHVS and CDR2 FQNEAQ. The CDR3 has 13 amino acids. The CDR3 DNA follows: TGTGCCAGCAGCCTGAGCAGCGAGGAGACCCAGTACTTC. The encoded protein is CASSLSSEETQYF.

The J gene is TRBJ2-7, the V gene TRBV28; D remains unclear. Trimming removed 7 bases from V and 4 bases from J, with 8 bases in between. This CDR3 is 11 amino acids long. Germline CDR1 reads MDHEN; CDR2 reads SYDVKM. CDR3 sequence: CASTSPYEQYF. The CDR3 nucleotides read TGTGCCAGCACCTCCCCGTACGAGCAGTACTTC.

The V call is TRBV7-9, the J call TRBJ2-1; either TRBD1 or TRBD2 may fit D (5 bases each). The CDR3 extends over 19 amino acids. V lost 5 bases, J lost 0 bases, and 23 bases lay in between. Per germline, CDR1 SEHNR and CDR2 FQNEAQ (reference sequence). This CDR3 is CASSPTGWGGRSSYNEQFF. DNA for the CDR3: TGTGCCAGCAGCCCTACCGGGTGGGGCGGGCGGAGCTCCTACAATGAGCAGTTCTTC. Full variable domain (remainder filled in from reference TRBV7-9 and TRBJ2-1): DTGVSQNPRHKITKRGQNVTFRCDPISEHNRLYWYRQTLGQGPEFLTYFQNEAQLEKSRLLSDRFSAERPKGSFSTLEIQRTEQGDSAMYLCASSPTGWGGRSSYNEQFFGPGTRLTVL.

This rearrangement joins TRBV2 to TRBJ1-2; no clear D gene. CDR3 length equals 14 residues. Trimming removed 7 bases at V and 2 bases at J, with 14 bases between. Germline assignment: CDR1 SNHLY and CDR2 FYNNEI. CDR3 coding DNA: TGTGCCAGCACTACTGAGACCTCCAACTATGGCTACACCTTC. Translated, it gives CASTTETSNYGYTF.

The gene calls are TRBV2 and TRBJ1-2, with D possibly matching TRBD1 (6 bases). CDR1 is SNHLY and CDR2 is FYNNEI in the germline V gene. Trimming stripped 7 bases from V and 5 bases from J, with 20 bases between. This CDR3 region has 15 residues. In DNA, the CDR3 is TGTGCCAGCACCAGCGAGGGGGGACGGCAATATGGCTACACCTTC. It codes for CASTSEGGRQYGYTF.

CDR3 in DNA: TGTGCCAGCAGCCAAGATAAGCACGATGAAGCTTTCTTT. Translated, it gives CASSQDKHDEAFF. This chain connects TRBV4-2 to TRBJ1-1, with D hard to call. CDR3 size: 13 residues. V gave up 0 bases and J gave up 7 bases, with 9 bases separating them. Germline V lookup: CDR1 LGHNA, CDR2 YNFKEQ.

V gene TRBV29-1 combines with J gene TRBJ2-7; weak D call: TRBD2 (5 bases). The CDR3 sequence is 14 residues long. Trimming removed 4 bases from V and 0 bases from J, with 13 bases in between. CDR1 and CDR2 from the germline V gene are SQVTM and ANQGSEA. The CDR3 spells CSVAHSGSSYEQYF. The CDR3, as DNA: TGCAGCGTTGCCCACTCGGGGAGCTCCTACGAGCAGTACTTC.

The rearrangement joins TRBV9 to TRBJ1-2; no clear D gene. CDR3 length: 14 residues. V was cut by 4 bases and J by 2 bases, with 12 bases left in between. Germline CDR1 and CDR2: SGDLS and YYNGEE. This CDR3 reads CASSPRDKNYGYTF. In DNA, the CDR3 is TGTGCCAGCAGCCCACGGGATAAAAACTATGGCTACACCTTC.

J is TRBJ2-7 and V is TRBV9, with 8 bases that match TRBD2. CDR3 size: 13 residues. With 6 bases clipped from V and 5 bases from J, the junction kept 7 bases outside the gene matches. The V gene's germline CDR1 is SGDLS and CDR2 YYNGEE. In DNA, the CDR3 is TGTGCCAGCACTGGGACTAGGTCTAACGAGCAGTACTTC. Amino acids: CASTGTRSNEQYF. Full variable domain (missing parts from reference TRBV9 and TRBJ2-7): DSGVTQTPKHLITATGQRVTLRCSPRSGDLSVYWYQQSLDQGLQFLIQYYNGEERAKGNILERFSAQQFPDLHSELNLSSLELGDSALYFCASTGTRSNEQYFGPGTRLTVT.

The CDR3 loop is CAWMTSGSYNEQFF. The CDR3 DNA reads TGTGCCTGGATGACTAGCGGGAGCTACAATGAGCAGTTCTTC. V and J are TRBV30 and TRBJ2-1; the match to TRBD2 covers 12 bases. Per germline, CDR1 GTSNPN and CDR2 SVGIG (reference sequence). J lost 3 bases, V lost 4 bases, and 1 base had no gene match. The CDR3 extends over 14 amino acids.

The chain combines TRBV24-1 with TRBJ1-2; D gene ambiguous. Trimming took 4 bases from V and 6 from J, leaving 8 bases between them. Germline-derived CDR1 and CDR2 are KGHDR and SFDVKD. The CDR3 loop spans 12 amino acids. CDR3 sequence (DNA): TGTGCCACCAGTGAGCCCTCAGATGGCTACACCTTC. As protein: CATSEPSDGYTF.

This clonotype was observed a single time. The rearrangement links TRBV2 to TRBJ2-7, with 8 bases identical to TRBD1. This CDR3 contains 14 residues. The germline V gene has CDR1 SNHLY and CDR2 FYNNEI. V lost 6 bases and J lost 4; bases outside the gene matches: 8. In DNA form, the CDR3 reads TGTGCCAGCAGGTATCAGGGGGCTATTTACGAGCAGTACTTC. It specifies CASRYQGAIYEQYF. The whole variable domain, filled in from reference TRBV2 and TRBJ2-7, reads EPEVTQTPSHQVTQMGQEVILRCVPISNHLYFYWYRQILGQKVEFLVSFYNNEISEKSEIFDDQFSVERPDGSNFTLKIRSTKLEDSAMYFCASRYQGAIYEQYFGPGTRLTVT.

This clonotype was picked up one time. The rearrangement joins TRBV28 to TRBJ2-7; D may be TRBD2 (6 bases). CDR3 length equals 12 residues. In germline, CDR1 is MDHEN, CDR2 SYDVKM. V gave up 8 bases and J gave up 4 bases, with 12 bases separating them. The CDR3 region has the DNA TGTGCCAGCGGGGAGGAAGGATACGAGCAGTACTTC. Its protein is CASGEEGYEQYF.

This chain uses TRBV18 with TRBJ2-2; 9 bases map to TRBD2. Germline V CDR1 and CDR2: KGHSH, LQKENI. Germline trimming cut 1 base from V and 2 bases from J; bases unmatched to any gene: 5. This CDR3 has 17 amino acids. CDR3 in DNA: TGTGCCAGCTCACCACTTATAGCGGGAGCCAACACCGGGGAGCTGTTTTTT. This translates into CASSPLIAGANTGELFF.

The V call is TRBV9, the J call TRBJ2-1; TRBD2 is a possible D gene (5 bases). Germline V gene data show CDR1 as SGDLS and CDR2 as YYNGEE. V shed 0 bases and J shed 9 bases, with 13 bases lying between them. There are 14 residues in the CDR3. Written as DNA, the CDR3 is TGTGCCAGCAGCGTAGTCGTAGTCGCGGGTGAGCAGTTCTTC. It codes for CASSVVVVAGEQFF.

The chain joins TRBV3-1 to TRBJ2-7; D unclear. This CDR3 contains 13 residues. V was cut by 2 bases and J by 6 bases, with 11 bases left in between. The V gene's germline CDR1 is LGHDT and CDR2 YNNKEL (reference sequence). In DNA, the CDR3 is TGTGCCAGCAGCCAAATGTACCGAGGCGAGCAGTACTTC. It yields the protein CASSQMYRGEQYF.

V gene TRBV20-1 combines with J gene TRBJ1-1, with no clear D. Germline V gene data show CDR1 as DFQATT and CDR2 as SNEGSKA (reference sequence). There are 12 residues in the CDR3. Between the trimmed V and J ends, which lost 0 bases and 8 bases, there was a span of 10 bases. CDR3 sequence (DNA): TGCAGTGCTAGAGAGGGTGGTAAGGAAGCTTTCTTT. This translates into CSAREGGKEAFF.

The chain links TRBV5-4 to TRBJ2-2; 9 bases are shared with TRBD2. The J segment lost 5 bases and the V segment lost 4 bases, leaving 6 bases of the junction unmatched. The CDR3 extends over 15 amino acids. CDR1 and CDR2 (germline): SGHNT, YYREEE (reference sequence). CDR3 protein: CASSRGLAETGELFF. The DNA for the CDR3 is TGTGCCAGCAGCAGGGGACTAGCCGAAACCGGGGAGCTGTTTTTT.

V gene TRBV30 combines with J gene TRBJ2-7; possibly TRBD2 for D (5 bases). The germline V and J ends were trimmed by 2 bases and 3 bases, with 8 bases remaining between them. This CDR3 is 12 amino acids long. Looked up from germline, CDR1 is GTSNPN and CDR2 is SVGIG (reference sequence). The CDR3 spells CAWSPGYYEQYF. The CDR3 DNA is TGTGCCTGGAGTCCGGGGTACTACGAGCAGTACTTC.

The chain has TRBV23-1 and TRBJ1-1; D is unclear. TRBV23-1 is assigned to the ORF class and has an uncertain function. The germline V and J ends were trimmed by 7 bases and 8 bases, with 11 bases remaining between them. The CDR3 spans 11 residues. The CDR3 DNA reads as TGCGCCAGCACCCCGGCGGGCGAAGCTTTCTTT. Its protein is CASTPAGEAFF.

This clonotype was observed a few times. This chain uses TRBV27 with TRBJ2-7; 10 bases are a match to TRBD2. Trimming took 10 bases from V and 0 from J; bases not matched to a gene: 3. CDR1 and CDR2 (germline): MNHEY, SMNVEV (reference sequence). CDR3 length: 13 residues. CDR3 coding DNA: TGTGCCACCCGGACTAGCGGCTCCTACGAGCAGTACTTC. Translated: CATRTSGSYEQYF.

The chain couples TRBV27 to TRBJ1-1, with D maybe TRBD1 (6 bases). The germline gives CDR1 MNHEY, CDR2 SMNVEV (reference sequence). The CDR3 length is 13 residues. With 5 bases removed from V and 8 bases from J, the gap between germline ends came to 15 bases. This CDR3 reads CASSARGASEAFF. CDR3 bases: TGTGCCAGCAGTGCAAGGGGGGCGTCGGAAGCTTTCTTT.

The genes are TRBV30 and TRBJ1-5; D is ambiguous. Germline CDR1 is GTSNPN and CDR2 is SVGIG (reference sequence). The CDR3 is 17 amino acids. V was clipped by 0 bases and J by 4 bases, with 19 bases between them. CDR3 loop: CAWSVSRMRQVNQPQHF. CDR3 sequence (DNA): TGTGCCTGGAGTGTTAGTCGAATGAGACAAGTGAATCAGCCCCAGCATTTT.